A selection of T cell receptor beta chains follows, all from one sample in a study of T-cell reconstitution after alpha-beta-depleted transplantation in children. TCRdb reanalysed the PCR reads using MiXCR and keeps one entry per CDR3 protein. The data contain hundreds of thousands of distinct CDR3 sequences, around 20% of them seen just once; the ten biggest clones take up approximately 3%. Source: PBMCs from the stem cell graft donor, taken from the stem cell graft. The receptors come from a human donor who donated a stem cell graft to a child with acute lymphoblastic leukemia. CDR3s leave out the opening cysteine and the closing phenylalanine or tryptophan.

CDR3 length: 13; J gene: TRBJ1-3; V gene: TRBV12-3/TRBV12-4; CDR3 protein: ASSLWDNSGNTIY
CDR3 length: 12; J gene: TRBJ2-1; V gene: TRBV12-3/TRBV12-4; CDR3 protein: ASSLAGHSGEQF
CDR3 length: 12; J gene: TRBJ2-3; V gene: TRBV27; CDR3 protein: ASSLVGPVDTQY
CDR3 length: 13; J gene: TRBJ2-7; V gene: TRBV7-2; CDR3 protein: ASSHQPQGTYEQY
CDR3 length: 12; J gene: TRBJ2-3; V gene: TRBV5-1; CDR3 protein: ASRGTSSPDTQY
CDR3 length: 13; J gene: TRBJ2-2; V gene: TRBV5-1; CDR3 protein: ASSGGQRNTGELF
CDR3 length: 13; J gene: TRBJ1-2; V gene: TRBV5-5; CDR3 protein: ASSLFREANYGYT
CDR3 length: 17; J gene: TRBJ2-7; V gene: TRBV4-1; CDR3 protein: ASSLPGTSGAYLPYEQY
CDR3 length: 13; J gene: TRBJ2-3; V gene: TRBV15; CDR3 protein: ATSRVGSAGGAQY
CDR3 length: 15; J gene: TRBJ1-4; V gene: TRBV6-1; CDR3 protein: ASAEEATRPPNEKLF
CDR3 length: 13; J gene: TRBJ2-1; V gene: TRBV7-3; CDR3 protein: ASSSGTSGTNEQF
CDR3 length: 12; J gene: TRBJ2-7; V gene: TRBV2; CDR3 protein: ASRTTVGRYEQY
CDR3 length: 13; J gene: TRBJ2-5; V gene: TRBV5-1; CDR3 protein: ASSLGPNGQETQY
CDR3 length: 13; J gene: TRBJ2-7; V gene: TRBV12-3/TRBV12-4; CDR3 protein: ASSPSHRVSYEQY
CDR3 length: 13; J gene: TRBJ2-7; V gene: TRBV4-2; CDR3 protein: ASSQDLAPAYEQY
CDR3 length: 14; J gene: TRBJ1-3; V gene: TRBV5-1; CDR3 protein: ASSPGQLPVGNTIY
CDR3 length: 12; J gene: TRBJ1-1; V gene: TRBV5-1; CDR3 protein: ASSAGQGNGRAF
CDR3 length: 14; J gene: TRBJ2-1; V gene: TRBV7-8; CDR3 protein: ASSPSRDPLYNEQF
CDR3 length: 11; J gene: TRBJ2-7; V gene: TRBV12-3/TRBV12-4; CDR3 protein: ASSVTNSYEQY
CDR3 length: 14; J gene: TRBJ2-1; V gene: TRBV7-3; CDR3 protein: ASSLITGRVYNEQF
CDR3 length: 13; J gene: TRBJ2-1; V gene: TRBV5-6; CDR3 protein: ASSWGTSGIGEQF
CDR3 length: 12; J gene: TRBJ1-1; V gene: TRBV12-3/TRBV12-4; CDR3 protein: ASSPIPLNTEAF
CDR3 length: 16; J gene: TRBJ2-2; V gene: TRBV11-2; CDR3 protein: ASLWSTPGTGDGVELF
CDR3 length: 14; J gene: TRBJ2-3; V gene: TRBV7-8; CDR3 protein: ASSPSRWGASDTQY
CDR3 length: 16; J gene: TRBJ2-1; V gene: TRBV5-1; CDR3 protein: ASSLAGLAGTGYNEQF
CDR3 length: 16; J gene: TRBJ2-1; V gene: TRBV10-3; CDR3 protein: AISEKLGLASYYNEQF
CDR3 length: 13; J gene: TRBJ2-2; V gene: TRBV12-3/TRBV12-4; CDR3 protein: ASSRDGINTGELF
CDR3 length: 13; J gene: TRBJ1-5; V gene: TRBV2; CDR3 protein: ASSTPLGGYQPQH
CDR3 length: 12; J gene: TRBJ2-5; V gene: TRBV20-1; CDR3 protein: SARDSSAIETQY
CDR3 length: 13; J gene: TRBJ1-5; V gene: TRBV19; CDR3 protein: ASSNFDGRNQPQH
CDR3 length: 10; J gene: TRBJ1-1; V gene: TRBV7-9; CDR3 protein: ASSVRNTEAF
CDR3 length: 13; J gene: TRBJ2-5; V gene: TRBV11-2; CDR3 protein: ASSLVAGGDETQY
CDR3 length: 11; J gene: TRBJ2-7; V gene: TRBV20-1; CDR3 protein: SASMTRGGEQY
CDR3 length: 11; J gene: TRBJ1-1; V gene: TRBV15; CDR3 protein: ATIRPGLTEAF
CDR3 length: 13; J gene: TRBJ2-7; V gene: TRBV4-2; CDR3 protein: ASSQDRLAGVEQY
CDR3 length: 8; J gene: TRBJ1-4; V gene: TRBV5-1; CDR3 protein: ASSPDVEF
CDR3 length: 15; J gene: TRBJ2-1; V gene: TRBV11-1; CDR3 protein: ASSPIPQGVWVCEQF
CDR3 length: 13; J gene: TRBJ2-7; V gene: TRBV14; CDR3 protein: ASSRPGLSSYEQY
CDR3 length: 13; J gene: TRBJ2-5; V gene: TRBV12-3/TRBV12-4; CDR3 protein: ASSFRDRVAETQY
CDR3 length: 11; J gene: TRBJ1-5; V gene: TRBV27; CDR3 protein: ASSLQGTQPQH
CDR3 length: 10; J gene: TRBJ2-7; V gene: TRBV20-1; CDR3 protein: SARDREYEQY
CDR3 length: 16; J gene: TRBJ2-2; V gene: TRBV20-1; CDR3 protein: SASRDYSLFANTGELF
CDR3 length: 13; J gene: TRBJ2-7; V gene: TRBV6-1; CDR3 protein: ASRRSGTGGPQQY
CDR3 length: 13; J gene: TRBJ2-1; V gene: TRBV5-1; CDR3 protein: ASSLGLSSYNEQF
CDR3 length: 15; J gene: TRBJ2-7; V gene: TRBV7-9; CDR3 protein: ASSPGLAGGKPYEQY
CDR3 length: 12; J gene: TRBJ2-2; V gene: TRBV5-5; CDR3 protein: ASSLALAIGELF
CDR3 length: 9; J gene: TRBJ2-5; V gene: TRBV29-1; CDR3 protein: SSLDQETQY
CDR3 length: 13; J gene: TRBJ2-2; V gene: TRBV2; CDR3 protein: ASSEPYAGAGELF
CDR3 length: 13; J gene: TRBJ1-1; V gene: TRBV19; CDR3 protein: ASSTTGQGNTEAF
CDR3 length: 12; J gene: TRBJ2-7; V gene: TRBV4-2; CDR3 protein: ASSPAEGAYEQY
CDR3 length: 14; J gene: TRBJ2-1; V gene: TRBV5-1; CDR3 protein: ASSKLATSGTNEQF
CDR3 length: 11; J gene: TRBJ1-1; V gene: TRBV6-1; CDR3 protein: ASSDRPQSAAF
CDR3 length: 11; J gene: TRBJ1-2; V gene: TRBV29-1; CDR3 protein: SVRDGTNYGYT
CDR3 length: 13; J gene: TRBJ2-2; V gene: TRBV20-1; CDR3 protein: SARGRQPYTGELF
CDR3 length: 13; J gene: TRBJ2-7; V gene: TRBV15; CDR3 protein: ATSGARVISYEQY
CDR3 length: 11; J gene: TRBJ2-7; V gene: TRBV7-6; CDR3 protein: ASARTESYEQY
CDR3 length: 12; J gene: TRBJ1-1; V gene: TRBV14; CDR3 protein: ASSQRTANTEAF
CDR3 length: 13; J gene: TRBJ2-5; V gene: TRBV5-1; CDR3 protein: ASSLVGIGQETQY
CDR3 length: 14; J gene: TRBJ2-2; V gene: TRBV7-8; CDR3 protein: ASSNRTVMNTGELF
CDR3 length: 12; J gene: TRBJ2-7; V gene: TRBV5-8; CDR3 protein: ASGHLTGSYEQY